The rows below give T cell receptor beta chains drawn from one sample of a study of T-cell reconstitution after alpha-beta-depleted transplantation in children. Via MiXCR, TCRdb re-called the PCR reads, giving one row per CDR3 protein. The table lists 200,000 to 300,000 distinct CDR3 sequences, roughly 24% of them singletons. Sequences were derived from PBMCs, sampled before TCRalphabeta/CD19-depleted stem cell transplant. The receptors shown here come from a girl between 2 and 10 years old with Fanconi anemia, due to receive a stem cell transplant. CDR3s include the opening cysteine and the closing phenylalanine or tryptophan. The order of the fields is V gene, clone size, D gene, J gene, CDR3 protein, CDR3 DNA. A D gene is named only where the DNA matches it firmly. Not all rows give a size; the values are once, few, many and, for expanded clones, a class.

>TRBV7-2|many|TRBD2|TRBJ2-1
CASSQLAGYNEQFF
TGTGCCAGCAGCCAACTAGCGGGGTACAATGAGCAGTTCTTC
>TRBV28|-|-|TRBJ1-5
CASSLLGYNQPQHF
TGTGCCAGCAGTTTACTGGGGTACAATCAGCCCCAGCATTTT
>TRBV5-6|-|-|TRBJ2-1
CASSLGLDVNEQFF
TGTGCCAGCAGCTTGGGCCTAGACGTCAATGAGCAGTTCTTC
>TRBV20-1|many|TRBD2|TRBJ2-1
CSARTGGPLNNEQFF
TGCAGTGCTAGAACGGGAGGGCCACTGAACAATGAGCAGTTCTTC
>TRBV20-1|-|TRBD1|TRBJ2-7
CSARYQNRDSSYEQYF
TGCAGTGCTAGATACCAAAACCGGGACAGTTCCTACGAGCAGTACTTC
>TRBV6-5|-|TRBD2|TRBJ2-3
CASSFSGGALDTQYF
TGTGCCAGCAGTTTTTCGGGGGGGGCCTTAGATACGCAGTATTTT
>TRBV7-3|many|-|TRBJ2-3
CASSLTGANTQYF
TGTGCCAGCAGCTTAACGGGGGCTAATACGCAGTATTTT
>TRBV5-6|few|-|TRBJ2-5
CASSLMKETQYF
TGTGCCAGCAGCTTAATGAAAGAGACCCAGTACTTC
>TRBV3-1|-|-|TRBJ2-7
CASSQDRLGILPYEQYF
TGTGCCAGCAGCCAAGATCGACTGGGTATTTTACCTTACGAGCAGTACTTC
>TRBV6-1|-|-|TRBJ2-1
CASRQTAEGGNEQFF
TGTGCCAGCAGACAAACCGCCGAGGGTGGGAATGAGCAGTTCTTC
>TRBV29-1|many|-|TRBJ1-1
CSGMEGTEAFF
TGCAGCGGGATGGAGGGAACTGAAGCTTTCTTT
>TRBV6-5|few|-|TRBJ2-7
CASSHGNEQYF
TGTGCCAGCAGTCACGGGAACGAGCAGTACTTC
>TRBV29-1|-|-|TRBJ2-1
CSVESVLAESYNEQFF
TGCAGCGTTGAGAGTGTACTGGCGGAATCCTACAATGAGCAGTTCTTC
>TRBV29-1|few|-|TRBJ2-3
CSVRSAASTDTQYF
TGCAGCGTACGTAGCGCCGCTAGCACAGATACGCAGTATTTT
>TRBV5-1|many|-|TRBJ2-7
CASSLEASDSYEQYF
TGCGCCAGCAGCTTGGAGGCTAGCGACTCCTACGAGCAGTACTTC
>TRBV28|-|-|TRBJ2-1
CASSSAGIGLEQFF
TGTGCCAGCAGTTCGGCAGGGATTGGGCTTGAGCAGTTCTTC
>TRBV5-1|-|-|TRBJ2-3
CASSRRQSSTDTQYF
TGCGCCAGCAGCCGACGACAGTCTAGCACAGATACGCAGTATTTT
>TRBV29-1|many|TRBD2|TRBJ2-3
CSVDVGGDTQYF
TGCAGCGTTGACGTGGGGGGGGATACGCAGTATTTT
>TRBV29-1|many|-|TRBJ2-1
CSVARDPSSYNEQFF
TGCAGCGTCGCGCGGGACCCCAGCTCCTACAATGAGCAGTTCTTC
>TRBV10-3|many|-|TRBJ2-2
CAISVSGLGTGELFF
TGTGCCATCAGTGTGAGCGGTTTGGGCACCGGGGAGCTGTTTTTT
>TRBV25-1|many|-|TRBJ2-1
CASSVLGEWGNEQFF
TGTGCCAGCAGTGTTCTGGGGGAGTGGGGCAATGAGCAGTTCTTC
>TRBV6-5|-|-|TRBJ2-1
CASSYPRSGGSSYNEQFF
TGTGCCAGCAGTTACCCTCGCTCCGGGGGAAGCTCCTACAATGAGCAGTTCTTC
>TRBV2|many|TRBD1|TRBJ2-1
CASSERPGQGSYNEQFF
TGTGCCAGCAGTGAAAGGCCGGGACAGGGCTCCTACAATGAGCAGTTCTTC
>TRBV6-4|many|TRBD2|TRBJ2-4
CASSDSGGNFTSGTDIQYF
TGTGCCAGCAGTGACTCGGGTGGGAATTTCACTAGCGGGACAGACATTCAGTACTTC
>TRBV29-1|few|-|TRBJ2-2
CSVESHNTGELFF
TGCAGCGTTGAATCGCACAACACCGGGGAGCTGTTTTTT
>TRBV20-1|many|TRBD2|TRBJ2-2
CSGGLAATGELFF
TGCAGTGGGGGACTAGCGGCCACCGGGGAGCTGTTTTTT
>TRBV29-1|few|-|TRBJ2-7
CSVTGTDSSYEQYF
TGCAGCGTCACCGGGACTGACAGCTCCTACGAGCAGTACTTC
>TRBV28|few|-|TRBJ1-5
CASSYQGQLNQPQHF
TGTGCCAGCAGTTACCAAGGACAGCTAAATCAGCCCCAGCATTTT
>TRBV20-1|many|TRBD2|TRBJ2-3
CSAREREDTQYF
TGCAGTGCTAGAGAGCGGGAGGATACGCAGTATTTT
>TRBV29-1|few|-|TRBJ2-6
CSAALMGGAGANVLTF
TGCAGCGCGGCCTTGATGGGGGGAGCTGGGGCCAACGTCCTGACTTTC
>TRBV2|many|TRBD1|TRBJ1-1
CASTWTGRDTEAFF
TGTGCCAGCACCTGGACAGGGAGGGACACTGAAGCTTTCTTT
>TRBV7-2|many|-|TRBJ1-1
CASSLVREAFF
TGTGCCAGCAGCTTAGTAAGGGAAGCTTTCTTT
>TRBV20-1|-|-|TRBJ2-1
CGAWYSGNEQFF
TGCGGTGCTTGGTATTCAGGCAATGAGCAGTTCTTC
>TRBV12-3/TRBV12-4|-|-|TRBJ2-4
CASSSAENIQYF
TGTGCCAGCAGTTCGGCGGAAAACATTCAGTACTTC